The sequence of this T cell receptor beta chain was determined in a study of Graves' ophthalmopathy and Graves' hyperthyroidism. Study-level background: Peripheral blood was gathered at first diagnosis, ahead of any treatment whatsoever. Study-wide findings and caveats: Blood shared most expanded thyroid clonotypes above 0.001 frequency.

Certain patients were not enrolled. These were patients with other autoimmune diseases, uncontrolled infections, pregnancy or lactation. Clinicians diagnosed using symptoms, serum thyroxine, TRAb, thyroid ultrasound and orbital computed tomography. This CDR3 is 16 amino acids long. Germline CDR1 and CDR2: SGHTA and FQGNSA. V was clipped by 4 bases and J by 4 bases; unmatched bases: 13. This clonotype was recorded a few times. The antigen remains unidentified. RNA transcripts yielded amplified TCR beta CDR3 regions. The authors performed first-round RT-PCR with HTBI primers and then a second-round multiplex PCR. One entry per CDR3 protein, called by TCRdb with MiXCR from the multiplex PCR reads. The sample consists of 660,000 or so distinct CDR3 sequences, about two fifths of them appearing once.

The V call is TRBV7-2, the J call TRBJ2-7, with TRBD1 matching 7 bases. The sample comprised peripheral blood. This TCR came from an adult man with Graves' ophthalmopathy. The CDR3 sequence: CASSSRTGPKKYEQYF. Here the CDR3 DNA reads TGTGCCAGCAGCTCACGGACAGGCCCAAAAAAATACGAGCAGTACTTC.